The present TCR beta chain was sequenced within a study of blood T cells in healthy people across ages. Individuals who donated were healthy Caucasians from Russia aged roughly 6 to 95. About this clonotype itself: No antigen is known for it.

Through a sample-barcoded 5' primer and a J-beta primer mix, a second PCR was run for roughly 7 to 11 cycles. TCRdb called the 5' RACE reads again in MiXCR, with one record for every CDR3 protein. The data contain roughly 1.4 million distinct CDR3 sequences, 59% of them singletons. The V end lost 2 bases, the J end lost 0 bases, and 1 base lay between the germline ends. CDR1 and CDR2 (germline): ENHRY, SYGVKD. The CDR3 totals 13 residues. Findings and limits, study-wide: The percentage of naive T cells correlated strongly with TCR beta diversity. A greater number of naive CD4+ cells and higher diversity distinguished long-lived donors from aged donors. Diversity figures based on one million T cells were deemed too low.

The genes are TRBV10-3 and TRBJ1-4; unclear D gene. Sequenced input: blood. The TCR originated in a man younger than 30 in good health. The CDR3 here is CAISEATNEKLFF. Here the CDR3 DNA reads TGTGCCATCAGTGAGGCAACTAATGAAAAACTGTTTTTT.